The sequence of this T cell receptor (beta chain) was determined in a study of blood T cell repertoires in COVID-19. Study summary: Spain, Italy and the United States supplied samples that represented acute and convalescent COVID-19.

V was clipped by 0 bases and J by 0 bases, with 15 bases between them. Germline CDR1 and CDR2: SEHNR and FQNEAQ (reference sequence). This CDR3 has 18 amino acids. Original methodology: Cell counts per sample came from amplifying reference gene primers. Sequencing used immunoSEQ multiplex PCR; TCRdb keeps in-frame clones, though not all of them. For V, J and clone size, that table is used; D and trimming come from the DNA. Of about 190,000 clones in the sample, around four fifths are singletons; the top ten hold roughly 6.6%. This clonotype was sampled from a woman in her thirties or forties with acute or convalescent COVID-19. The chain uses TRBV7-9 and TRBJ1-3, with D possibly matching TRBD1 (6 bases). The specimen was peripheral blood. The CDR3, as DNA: TGTGCCAGCAGCTTAGCTCGACCCTTACAGGGCTCTGGAAACACCATATATTTT. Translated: CASSLARPLQGSGNTIYF.